The 2 T cell receptor beta chains below all came from one sample that was sequenced in a study of blood T cell repertoires in COVID-19. The protocol was immunoSEQ multiplex PCR, while the TCRdb copy is restricted to in-frame clones and leaves out a portion. The sample consists of 140,000 or so clones, roughly 79% of them appearing once. Input material: peripheral blood. The origin of the receptors is a man aged 50 to 59 with active or convalescent COVID-19.

The chain combines TRBV18 with TRBJ2-1; D not certain. Germline V gives CDR1 KGHSH, CDR2 LQKENI. The CDR3 has 14 residues. V was shortened by 0 bases and J by 3 bases, with 6 bases between the two germline ends. CDR3 bases: TGTGCCAGCTCACCACCAAACAGCTACAATGAGCAGTTCTTC. The encoded protein is CASSPPNSYNEQFF. Based on the CDR3 plus reference TRBV18 and TRBJ2-1, the full variable domain is NAGVMQNPRHLVRRRGQEARLRCSPMKGHSHVYWYRQLPEEGLKFMVYLQKENIIDESGMPKERFSAEFPKEGPSILRIQQVVRGDSAAYFCASSPPNSYNEQFFGPGTRLTVL.

Only a few counts were recorded for this clone. V and J are TRBV14 and TRBJ1-6; a weak D match, TRBD1 (5 bases). Trimming removed 3 bases from V and 7 bases from J, with 10 bases in between. The CDR3 is 14 amino acids. Germline assignment: CDR1 SGHDN and CDR2 FVKESK. For the CDR3, the DNA is TGTGCCAGCAGCCAGGGACGGGAGAATTCACCCCTCCACTTT. It codes for CASSQGRENSPLHF.